This passage covers 14 T cell receptor beta chains from one sample sequenced in a study of shared clonotypes between healthy human individuals. Some clones are missing from TCRdb's copy, which holds only in-frame ones; the method was immunoSEQ multiplex PCR. The repertoire holds some 2,500,000 clones, with about nine tenths as singletons. Sequencing was done on a sample of naive CD4+ T cells from PBMCs. Subset of the sample: CD45RA+ positively selected. The receptors here all came from a man in his late teens or twenties in good health. Some clones in this sample may be carry-over from other donors' samples.

In the case of this clone: The same CDR3 is also encoded by other DNA sequences in this sample. V gene TRBV28 combines with J gene TRBJ2-7, with 12 positions matching TRBD1. The CDR3 length is 15 residues. V shed 4 bases and J 5 bases; nucleotides not matched to a gene: 6. Germline V gene lookup returns CDR1 MDHEN and CDR2 SYDVKM. The CDR3 DNA follows: TGTGCCAGCAGTTCTCCGGGACAGGGGGCCCACGAGCAGTACTTC. Residues: CASSSPGQGAHEQYF.

The chain recombines TRBV6-1 with TRBJ1-2; a weak D match, TRBD1 (6 bases). Germline CDR1 MNHNS, CDR2 SASEGT. V was cut by 1 base and J by 8 bases, with 14 bases left in between. The CDR3 runs 14 residues. The CDR3 sequence: CASSEGVGGSGYTF. The DNA for the CDR3 is TGTGCCAGCAGTGAAGGAGTAGGGGGAAGCGGCTACACCTTC.

The CDR3: CASRQRAGGTYGYTF. The CDR3 DNA follows: TGTGCCAGCAGGCAAAGGGCAGGGGGGACCTATGGCTACACCTTC. This chain uses TRBV6-5 with TRBJ1-2; TRBD1 matches 7 bases. The length of the CDR3 is 15 residues. Germline CDR1 MNHEY, CDR2 SVGAGI. The V gene end was trimmed by 6 bases and the J gene end by 4 bases; junction bases not matched to a gene: 11.

The chain carries TRBV5-4 and TRBJ2-6, with D possibly matching TRBD1 (8 bases). V lost 3 bases to trimming and J lost 0 bases, with 16 bases between them. Germline loops: CDR1 SGHNT, CDR2 YYREEE (reference sequence). The length of the CDR3 is 18 residues. The CDR3 sequence is CASSWNRGGDSGANVLTF. DNA for the CDR3: TGTGCCAGCAGCTGGAACAGGGGGGGAGACTCTGGGGCCAACGTCCTGACTTTC.

Here the CDR3 DNA reads TGTGCCAGCAGTCCCCGGACTAGCGGACCGCGCATCCGGCTGTTCTTC. It yields the protein CASSPRTSGPRIRLFF. The rearrangement links TRBV28 to TRBJ2-1; 10 nucleotides agree with TRBD2. Trimming at V came to 5 bases and at J to 15 bases, leaving 19 bases not matched to a gene. The germline V gene has CDR1 MDHEN and CDR2 SYDVKM. This CDR3 has 16 residues.

As for this clone: The germline gene is not matched at one end of the junction; a read error may be the cause. The chain employs TRBV2 and TRBJ1-2; 8 positions match TRBD1. Per germline, CDR1 SNHLY and CDR2 FYNNEI. The CDR3 has 11 amino acids. CDR3 coding DNA: TGTGCCAGCAGTTATATGGGACAGGCTTTATTC. This translates into CASSYMGQALF.

The genes are TRBV4-3 and TRBJ1-4, with D tentatively TRBD1 (5 bases). V was trimmed by 0 bases and J by 8 bases, leaving 16 bases between them. The CDR3 loop spans 16 amino acids. The germline V gene has CDR1 LGHNA and CDR2 YSLEER. CDR3 sequence reads: CASSQDTGSRGEKLFF. The DNA of the CDR3 is TGCGCCAGCAGCCAAGATACGGGGTCGCGGGGCGAAAAACTGTTTTTT.

CDR3 nucleotide sequence: TGTGCCAGCTCACCGCAGGGGGCTACTAGCAATCAGCCCCAGCATTTT. Translating it yields CASSPQGATSNQPQHF. The chain is built from TRBV18 and TRBJ1-5; TRBD1 matches 8 bases. The V gene's germline CDR1 is KGHSH and CDR2 LQKENI. The CDR3 totals 16 residues. V was clipped by 3 bases and J by 0 bases; unmatched bases: 4.

This chain links TRBV7-9 with TRBJ2-1; TRBD1 matches at 8 bases. Germline-derived CDR1 and CDR2 are SEHNR and FQNEAQ (reference sequence). The CDR3 is 15 residues long. Trimming cost V 5 bases and J 7 bases; bases outside gene matches: 10. The CDR3 is CASSPGQDFPNEQFF. The CDR3 DNA reads TGTGCCAGCAGCCCGGGACAGGATTTTCCAAATGAGCAGTTCTTC.

The chain combines TRBV28 with TRBJ2-7; D remains unclear. V was trimmed by 9 bases and J by 2 bases, leaving 8 bases between them. The CDR3 covers 11 residues. CDR1 MDHEN and CDR2 SYDVKM come from the germline V gene. The CDR3 sequence is CASLSAYEQYF. As DNA, the CDR3 is TGTGCCAGTCTGAGCGCCTACGAGCAGTACTTC.

DNA for the CDR3: TGTGCCAGCAGCTTATACAGGGGAAGCTCCTACGAGCAGTACTTC. Translation gives CASSLYRGSSYEQYF. The chain employs TRBV5-4 and TRBJ2-7; TRBD1 matches 7 bases. The CDR3 runs to 15 residues. CDR1 SGHNT and CDR2 YYREEE come from the germline V gene (reference sequence). The junction had 5 bases not matched to a gene; V was cut back by 2 bases and J by 0 bases.

The chain combines TRBV7-2 with TRBJ2-3; 14 bases map to TRBD2. The CDR3 is 17 residues long. V trimming: 3 bases; J trimming: 5 bases; junction bases outside the gene matches: 7. Germline loops: CDR1 SGHTA, CDR2 FQGNSA. CDR3 bases: TGTGCCAGCAGCTTTACGGGACTAGCGGGAGTAGAAGATACGCAGTATTTT. It yields the protein CASSFTGLAGVEDTQYF.

V and J are TRBV5-1 and TRBJ2-7; 7 nucleotides line up with TRBD2. Per the germline V gene, CDR1 is SGHRS and CDR2 is YFSETQ. The junction had 8 bases not matched to a gene; V was cut back by 3 bases and J by 2 bases. This CDR3 comprises 15 residues. The CDR3 DNA reads as TGCGCCAGCAGCTGGAGTTTCGGGGGGACCTACGAGCAGTACTTC. Translated: CASSWSFGGTYEQYF.

This clone was seen only once. The rearrangement uses TRBV5-1 and TRBJ2-5, with D possibly TRBD2 on 5 matching bases. Germline V gene data show CDR1 as SGHRS and CDR2 as YFSETQ. With 6 bases removed from V and 5 bases from J, the gap between germline ends came to 14 bases. This CDR3 is 13 amino acids long. The CDR3 sequence: CASTFRGLETQYF. The CDR3 DNA sequence: TGCGCCAGCACCTTTCGGGGATTGGAGACCCAGTACTTC.